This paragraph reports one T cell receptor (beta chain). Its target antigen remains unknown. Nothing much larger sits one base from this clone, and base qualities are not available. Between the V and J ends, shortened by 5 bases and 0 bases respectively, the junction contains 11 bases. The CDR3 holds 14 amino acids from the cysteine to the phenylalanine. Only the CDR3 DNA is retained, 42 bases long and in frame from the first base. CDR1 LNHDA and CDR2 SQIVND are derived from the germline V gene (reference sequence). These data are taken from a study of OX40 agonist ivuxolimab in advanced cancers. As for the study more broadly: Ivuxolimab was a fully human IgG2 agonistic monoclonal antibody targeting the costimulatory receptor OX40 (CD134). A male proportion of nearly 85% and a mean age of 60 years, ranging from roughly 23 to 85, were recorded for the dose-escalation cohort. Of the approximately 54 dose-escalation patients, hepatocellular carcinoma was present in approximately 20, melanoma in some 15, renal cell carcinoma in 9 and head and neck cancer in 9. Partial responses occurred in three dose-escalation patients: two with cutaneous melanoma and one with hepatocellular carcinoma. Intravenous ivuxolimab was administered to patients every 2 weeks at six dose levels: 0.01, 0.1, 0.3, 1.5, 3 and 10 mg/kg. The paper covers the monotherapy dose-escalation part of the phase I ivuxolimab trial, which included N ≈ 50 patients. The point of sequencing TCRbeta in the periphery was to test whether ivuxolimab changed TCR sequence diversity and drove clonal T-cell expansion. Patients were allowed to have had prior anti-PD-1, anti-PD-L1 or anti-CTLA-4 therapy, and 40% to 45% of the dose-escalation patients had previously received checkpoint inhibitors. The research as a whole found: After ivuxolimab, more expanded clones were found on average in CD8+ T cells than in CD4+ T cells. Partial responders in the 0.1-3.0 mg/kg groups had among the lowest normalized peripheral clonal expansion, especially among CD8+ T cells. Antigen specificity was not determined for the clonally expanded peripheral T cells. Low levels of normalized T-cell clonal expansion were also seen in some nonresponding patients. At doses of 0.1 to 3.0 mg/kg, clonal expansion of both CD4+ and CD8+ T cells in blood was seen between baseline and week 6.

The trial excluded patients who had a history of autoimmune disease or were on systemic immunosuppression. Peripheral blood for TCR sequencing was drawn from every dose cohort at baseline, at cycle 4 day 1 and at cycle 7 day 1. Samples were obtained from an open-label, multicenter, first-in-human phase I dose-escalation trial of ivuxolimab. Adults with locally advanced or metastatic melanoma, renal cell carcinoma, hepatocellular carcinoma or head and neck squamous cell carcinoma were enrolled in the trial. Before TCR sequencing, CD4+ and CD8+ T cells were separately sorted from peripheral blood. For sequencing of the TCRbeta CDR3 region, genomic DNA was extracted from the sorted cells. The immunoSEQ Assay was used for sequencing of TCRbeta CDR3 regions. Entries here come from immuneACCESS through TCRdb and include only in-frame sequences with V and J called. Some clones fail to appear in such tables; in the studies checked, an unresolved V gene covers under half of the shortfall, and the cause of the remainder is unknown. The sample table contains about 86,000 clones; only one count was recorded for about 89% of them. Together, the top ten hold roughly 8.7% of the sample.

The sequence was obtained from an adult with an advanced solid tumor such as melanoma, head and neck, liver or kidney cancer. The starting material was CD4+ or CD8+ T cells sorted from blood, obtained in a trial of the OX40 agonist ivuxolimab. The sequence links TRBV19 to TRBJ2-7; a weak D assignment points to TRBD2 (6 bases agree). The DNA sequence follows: TGTGCCAGTAGTCCGGGAGTAGCCTCCTACGAGCAGTACTTC. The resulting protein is CASSPGVASYEQYF. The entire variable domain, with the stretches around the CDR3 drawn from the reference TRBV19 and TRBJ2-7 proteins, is DGGITQSPKYLFRKEGQNVTLSCEQNLNHDAMYWYRQDPGQGLRLIYYSQIVNDFQKGDIAEGYSVSREKKESFPLTVTSAQKNPTAFYLCASSPGVASYEQYFGPGTRLTVT.